This paragraph reports one TCR beta chain. This specimen belongs to a study of shared clonotypes between healthy human individuals. V dropped 4 bases and J dropped 1 base, with 18 bases sitting between them. The length of the CDR3 is 18 residues. Germline V gives CDR1 SGDLS, CDR2 YYNGEE. Generated by immunoSEQ multiplex PCR, the TCRdb table keeps only in-frame clones and is missing some. This sample carries roughly 2.1 million clones, about 93% of them seen once, and the ten largest clones take about 1.5%. Naive CD8 cells lacked CD45RO, underwent positive selection for CCR7 and left out terminally differentiated effector memory CD45RA+ cells.

Sequenced sample: naive CD8+ T cells from PBMCs. The rearrangement joins TRBV9 to TRBJ2-6; D might be TRBD1 (6 bases). The TCR was taken from a man between 18 and 29 years old in good health. Some clones in this sample may be carry-over from other donors' samples. The CDR3 region has the DNA TGTGCCAGCAGCTCGTCCCAGGGGATTCTGTCTGGGGCCAACGTCCTGACTTTC. Translation gives CASSSSQGILSGANVLTF.